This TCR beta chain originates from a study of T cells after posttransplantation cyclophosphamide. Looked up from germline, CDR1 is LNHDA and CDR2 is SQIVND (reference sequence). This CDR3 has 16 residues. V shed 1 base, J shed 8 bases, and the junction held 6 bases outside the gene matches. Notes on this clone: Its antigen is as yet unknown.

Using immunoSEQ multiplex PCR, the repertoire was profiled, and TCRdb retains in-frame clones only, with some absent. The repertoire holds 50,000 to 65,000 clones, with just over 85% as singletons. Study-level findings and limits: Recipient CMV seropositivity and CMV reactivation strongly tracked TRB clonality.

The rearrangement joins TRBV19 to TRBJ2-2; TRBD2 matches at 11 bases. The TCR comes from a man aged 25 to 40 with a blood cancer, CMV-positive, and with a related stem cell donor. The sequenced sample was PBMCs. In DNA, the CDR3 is TGTGCCAGTAGTATAGGACTAGCGGGATCGAAAGGGGAGCTGTTTTTT. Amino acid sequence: CASSIGLAGSKGELFF.